Listed here are 2 T cell receptor beta chains from one sample, sequenced in a study of blood T cells in healthy people across ages. With a J-beta primer mix and a sample-barcoded 5' primer, a second PCR ran roughly 6 to 11 cycles. Using its own MiXCR run on the 5' RACE reads, TCRdb lists one record per CDR3 protein. This sample has more than 800,000 distinct CDR3 sequences, with more than 40% found just once. The sequenced material came from blood. The receptors derive from an older woman in good health.

This chain uses TRBV12-3 or TRBV12-4 with TRBJ2-2, with a weak D call TRBD2 (6 bases). Trimming took off 5 bases at V and 4 bases at J, with 11 bases between the two ends. The CDR3 is made up of 14 amino acids. This CDR3 is CASSPRAGTGELFF. Here the CDR3 DNA reads TGTGCCAGCAGTCCGAGAGCGGGCACCGGGGAGCTGTTTTTT.

This chain links TRBV2 with TRBJ2-7; D gene uncertain. There are 13 residues in the CDR3. V was shortened by 6 bases and J by 1 base, with 10 bases between the two germline ends. Germline V gene data show CDR1 as SNHLY and CDR2 as FYNNEI. The DNA of the CDR3 is TGTGCCAGCAGGGCAGAGGTATCCTACGAGCAGTACTTC. Protein sequence: CASRAEVSYEQYF.